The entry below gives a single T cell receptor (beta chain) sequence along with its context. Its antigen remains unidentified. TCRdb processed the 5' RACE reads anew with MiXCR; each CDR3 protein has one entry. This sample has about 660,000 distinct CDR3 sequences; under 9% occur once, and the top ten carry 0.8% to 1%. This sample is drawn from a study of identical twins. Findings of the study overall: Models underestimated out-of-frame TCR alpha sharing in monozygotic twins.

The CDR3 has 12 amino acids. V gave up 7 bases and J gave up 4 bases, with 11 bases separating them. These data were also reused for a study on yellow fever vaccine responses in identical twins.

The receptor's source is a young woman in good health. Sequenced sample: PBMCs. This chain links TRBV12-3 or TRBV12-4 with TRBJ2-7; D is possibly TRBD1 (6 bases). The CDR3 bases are TGTGCCAGCACCGATACAGGGTACGAGCAGTACTTC. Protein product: CASTDTGYEQYF.